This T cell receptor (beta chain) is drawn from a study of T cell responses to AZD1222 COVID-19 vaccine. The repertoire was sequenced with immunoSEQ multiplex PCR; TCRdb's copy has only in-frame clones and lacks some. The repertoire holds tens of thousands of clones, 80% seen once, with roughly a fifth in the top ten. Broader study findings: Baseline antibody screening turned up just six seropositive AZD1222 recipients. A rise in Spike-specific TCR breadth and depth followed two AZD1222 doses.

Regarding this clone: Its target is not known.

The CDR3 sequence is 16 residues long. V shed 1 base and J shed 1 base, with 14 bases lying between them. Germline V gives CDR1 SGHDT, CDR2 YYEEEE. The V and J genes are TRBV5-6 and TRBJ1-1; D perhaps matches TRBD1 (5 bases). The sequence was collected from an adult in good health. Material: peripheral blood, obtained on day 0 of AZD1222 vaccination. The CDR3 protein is CASSLRAGRRNTEAFF. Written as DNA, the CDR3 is TGTGCCAGCAGCTTGAGGGCAGGGAGGAGGAACACTGAAGCTTTCTTT.